The 2 T cell receptor beta chains presented below share a single source sample, sequenced in a study of blood T cell repertoires in COVID-19 (dated by TCRdb to the early 2020s). The library relied on the immunoSEQ multiplex PCR assay. TCRdb re-hosts the immuneACCESS table, in-frame sequences only. Its copies lack some clones; in the studies checked, an unresolved V gene accounts for under half of them, and the cause for the rest is not known. The sample table lists about 280,000 clones, roughly 90% of them with a count of one. The ten largest account for roughly 4.8% of the sample. Material: peripheral blood. The source of these receptors is a man aged 40-49 years with acute or convalescent COVID-19.

The chain links TRBV5-6 to TRBJ2-3; no clear D. This CDR3 is 14 amino acids long. The germline V gene encodes CDR1 SGHDT and CDR2 YYEEEE. V was shortened by 1 base and J by 2 bases, with 8 bases between the two germline ends. CDR3 sequence: CASSLYRYTDTQYF. The CDR3 bases are TGTGCCAGCAGCTTGTACAGATACACAGATACGCAGTATTTT.

This chain joins TRBV3-1 (or the pseudogene TRBV3-2) and TRBJ1-3; tentative D call: TRBD1 (5 bases). Germline CDR1 LGHDT, CDR2 YNNKEL (reference sequence). Trimming took off 0 bases at V and 3 bases at J, with 6 bases between the two ends. This CDR3 is built from 14 residues. CDR3 protein: CASSQEGLGNTIYF. Written as DNA, the CDR3 is TGTGCCAGCAGCCAAGAGGGACTTGGAAACACCATATATTTT.